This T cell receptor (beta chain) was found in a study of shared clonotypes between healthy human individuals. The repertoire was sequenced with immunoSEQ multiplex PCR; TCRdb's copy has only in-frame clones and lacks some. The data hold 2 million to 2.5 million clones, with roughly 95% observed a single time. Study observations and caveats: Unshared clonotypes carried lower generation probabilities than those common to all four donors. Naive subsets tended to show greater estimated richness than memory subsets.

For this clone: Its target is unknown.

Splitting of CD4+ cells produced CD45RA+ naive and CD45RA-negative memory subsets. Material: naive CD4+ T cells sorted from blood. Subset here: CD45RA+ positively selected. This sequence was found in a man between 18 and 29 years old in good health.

The CDR3 spells CASSLPTSAPPLHF. The DNA for the CDR3 is TGTGCCAGCAGCTTACCCACCTCGGCCCCACCCCTCCACTTT. The chain joins TRBV7-2 to TRBJ1-6, with no clear D. This CDR3 is built from 14 residues. Germline lookup yields CDR1 SGHTA and CDR2 FQGNSA. Trimming removed 2 bases at V and 11 bases at J, with 13 bases between.